This T cell receptor beta chain is drawn from a study of T cells after yellow fever vaccination. TCRdb called the 5' RACE reads again in MiXCR, with one record for every CDR3 protein. The sample shows about 350,000 distinct CDR3 sequences, 7% to 10% of them seen only once. This CDR3 has 15 residues. V shed 4 bases and J 7 bases; nucleotides not matched to a gene: 6. From germline, CDR1 is MNHEY and CDR2 SVGEGT. This clonotype was counted between two and nine times. The chain is built from TRBV6-2 or TRBV6-3 and TRBJ2-1; 11 positions match TRBD1. Sequenced material: PBMCs, taken roughly seven weeks after the first yellow fever vaccination. This clonotype was sampled from a man aged 18 to 30 who received the YFV17D yellow fever vaccine. The CDR3 loop reads CASSSRGTGGNEQFF. As DNA, the CDR3 is TGTGCCAGCAGTTCACGTGGGACAGGGGGAAATGAGCAGTTCTTC.